A single sample is the source of the 3 T cell receptor beta chains below, sequenced in a study of blood T cell repertoires in COVID-19. TCRdb's copy holds only in-frame clones and misses some; the assay was immunoSEQ multiplex PCR. The sample yields about 310,000 clones, about 87% seen once. Specimen: peripheral blood. These receptors came from a man aged 70 or older with acute or convalescent COVID-19.

The rearrangement joins TRBV20-1 to TRBJ2-5; D is unclear. Germline V gene data show CDR1 as DFQATT and CDR2 as SNEGSKA (reference sequence). Trimming removed 6 bases at V and 5 bases at J, with 10 bases between. This CDR3 is 11 amino acids long. The CDR3: CSALSVETQYF. As DNA, the CDR3 is TGCAGTGCCCTGTCGGTTGAGACCCAGTACTTC.

The chain carries TRBV27 and TRBJ1-1; D is perhaps TRBD1 (5 bases). The CDR3 covers 14 residues. Germline V lookup: CDR1 MNHEY, CDR2 SMNVEV (reference sequence). V gave up 6 bases and J gave up 1 base, with 12 bases separating them. CDR3 amino acids: CASRLRGANTEAFF. The DNA of the CDR3 is TGTGCCAGCAGACTTAGGGGTGCGAACACTGAAGCTTTCTTT.

The chain is built from TRBV27 and TRBJ2-2; 7 bases fit TRBD1. The V and J ends lost 5 bases and 9 bases, in that order; junction bases with no gene match: 6. The CDR3 length is 13 residues. CDR1 and CDR2 from the germline V gene are MNHEY and SMNVEV (reference sequence). CDR3 sequence reads: CASSQDRVRELFF. CDR3 nucleotide sequence: TGTGCCAGCAGTCAAGACAGGGTCCGGGAGCTGTTTTTT.